These T cell receptor beta chains were read from a single sample in a study of graft-versus-host responses after intestinal transplantation. Method: immunoSEQ multiplex PCR; TCRdb's copy keeps in-frame clones and lacks some. The sample lists about 97,000 clones, 90% occurring once. Source: PBMCs, taken 453 days after intestinal transplant. Source of these receptors: a human patient who received an intestinal transplant, so some T cells may come from the graft donor. CDR3s include the opening cysteine and the closing phenylalanine or tryptophan. The D gene is left open where the match is weak. Clone size appears in some rows only: once, few, many, or a class for an expanded clone.

size: .; V: TRBV6-5; J: TRBJ1-4; D: TRBD1; DNA: TGTGCCAGCAGTTCCCAGGGGGCAGAGGGGGAAAAACTGTTTTTT; CDR3: CASSSQGAEGEKLFF
size: .; V: TRBV2; J: TRBJ2-7; D: TRBD1; DNA: TGTGCCAGCAGTGAAGGGCTTAGGACAGGATTAACCTACGAGCAGTACTTC; CDR3: CASSEGLRTGLTYEQYF
size: .; V: TRBV5-6; J: TRBJ2-1; D: TRBD2; DNA: TGTGCCAGCAGCTTGGGGGGACTAGCGGCATACAATGAGCAGTTCTTC; CDR3: CASSLGGLAAYNEQFF
size: few; V: TRBV6-6; J: TRBJ1-5; D: .; DNA: TGTGCCAGCAGTTACCCCAATAATCAGCCCCAGCATTTT; CDR3: CASSYPNNQPQHF
size: .; V: TRBV5-1; J: TRBJ1-5; D: .; DNA: TGCGCCAGCAGCCTTGCCCCTGGAGGACAGCCCCAGCATTTT; CDR3: CASSLAPGGQPQHF
size: .; V: TRBV16; J: TRBJ1-1; D: .; DNA: TGTGCCAGCAGCCAGGGCCAGAACACTGAAGCTTTCTTT; CDR3: CASSQGQNTEAFF
size: .; V: TRBV2; J: TRBJ2-1; D: TRBD1; DNA: TGTGCCAGCAGCACCGACAGGGTGTCGGGTAGTTCCTACAATGAGCAGTTCTTC; CDR3: CASSTDRVSGSSYNEQFF
size: .; V: TRBV9; J: TRBJ1-5; D: .; DNA: TGTGCCAGCAGCGCCACAGGAAATCAGCCCCAGCATTTT; CDR3: CASSATGNQPQHF
size: .; V: TRBV10-2; J: TRBJ2-1; D: .; DNA: TGCGCCAGCAGTGCGTACGGGGGTGGGACCTACAATGAGCAGTTCTTC; CDR3: CASSAYGGGTYNEQFF
size: .; V: TRBV4-2; J: TRBJ2-7; D: TRBD2; DNA: TGTGCCAGCAGCCAAGATGGGGGCGGGGGGGCGGACGAGCAGTACTTC; CDR3: CASSQDGGGGADEQYF
size: .; V: TRBV9; J: TRBJ2-2; D: TRBD2; DNA: TGTGCCAGCAGCGTAGTCGGGGGGACGAACACCGGGGAGCTGTTTTTT; CDR3: CASSVVGGTNTGELFF
size: .; V: TRBV2; J: TRBJ1-2; D: .; DNA: TGTGCCAGCACGGGGGAGACCCCCTATGGCTACACCTTC; CDR3: CASTGETPYGYTF
size: .; V: TRBV6-6; J: TRBJ2-7; D: .; DNA: TGTGCCAGCAGCAACCGGGCCGACGACGAGCAGTACTTC; CDR3: CASSNRADDEQYF
size: many; V: TRBV6-6; J: TRBJ2-7; D: TRBD2; DNA: TGTGCCAGCAGTTACTTGGGGGGGACCTACGAGCAGTACTTC; CDR3: CASSYLGGTYEQYF
size: .; V: TRBV6-6; J: TRBJ1-6; D: .; DNA: TGTGCCAGCAGACTAGCAGTCGGTCCCTTGGATTCACCCCTCCACTTT; CDR3: CASRLAVGPLDSPLHF
size: .; V: TRBV27; J: TRBJ1-6; D: .; DNA: TGTGCCAGCAGCCCAGGGTTCTTAGCTTCACCCCTCCACTTT; CDR3: CASSPGFLASPLHF
size: .; V: TRBV7-7; J: TRBJ2-7; D: .; DNA: TGTGCTAGCAGCTTAGGGGGCGGGGCCCACGAGCAGTACTTC; CDR3: CASSLGGGAHEQYF
size: .; V: TRBV18; J: TRBJ2-7; D: TRBD2; DNA: TGTGCCAGCTCACCGCAACTAGCGGGGGAGTCCTACGAGCAGTACTTC; CDR3: CASSPQLAGESYEQYF
size: .; V: TRBV4-1; J: TRBJ2-7; D: .; DNA: TGCGCCAGCAGCCAAGATAAAGGGGCAGGGAACGAGCAGTACTTC; CDR3: CASSQDKGAGNEQYF
size: once; V: TRBV6-1; J: TRBJ2-3; D: .; DNA: TGTGCCAGCAGTGATTTCTCCAGGACCCGGTCTAGCACAGATACGCAGTATTTT; CDR3: CASSDFSRTRSSTDTQYF
size: .; V: TRBV2; J: TRBJ2-1; D: TRBD2; DNA: TGTGCCAGCAGTGTTCAGCGGGAGAGACTCAATGAGCAGTTCTTC; CDR3: CASSVQRERLNEQFF
size: .; V: TRBV12-2; J: TRBJ2-7; D: .; DNA: TGTGCAAGTCGCTTGGACCGGACCAGTCTTACCGGCTACGAGCAGTACTTC; CDR3: CASRLDRTSLTGYEQYF
size: .; V: TRBV9; J: TRBJ2-6; D: .; DNA: TGTGCCAGCAGCGTAGCTCTAGGGGGATCTGGGGCCAACGTCCTGACTTTC; CDR3: CASSVALGGSGANVLTF
size: .; V: TRBV5-6; J: TRBJ2-2; D: .; DNA: TGTGCCAGCAGCGGGCCTACGAACACCGGGGAGCTGTTTTTT; CDR3: CASSGPTNTGELFF
size: .; V: TRBV7-6; J: TRBJ2-7; D: TRBD2; DNA: TGTGCCAGCAGCCCCCGACCGGGACTAGCCATAGGGGAGCAGTACTTC; CDR3: CASSPRPGLAIGEQYF
size: .; V: TRBV10-3; J: TRBJ2-5; D: TRBD2; DNA: TGTGCCATCAGTACCGGGACTAGCGGGGGGGACTTCGGGACCCAGTACTTC; CDR3: CAISTGTSGGDFGTQYF
size: .; V: TRBV5-6; J: TRBJ1-1; D: .; DNA: TGTGCCAGCAGGACAGGTTCGTACACTGAAGCTTTCTTT; CDR3: CASRTGSYTEAFF
size: .; V: TRBV27; J: TRBJ1-5; D: .; DNA: TGTGCCAGCAGTTTGTTAGGGGACAATCAGCCCCAGCATTTT; CDR3: CASSLLGDNQPQHF
size: .; V: TRBV28; J: TRBJ2-7; D: .; DNA: TGTGCCAGCAGTTTATCCAAGGTTCTCTACGAGCAGTACTTC; CDR3: CASSLSKVLYEQYF
size: once; V: TRBV6-5; J: TRBJ2-2; D: .; DNA: TGTGCCAGCAGCCTCCGGACAGCGAACACCGGGGAGCTGTTTTTT; CDR3: CASSLRTANTGELFF
size: .; V: TRBV6-6; J: TRBJ1-6; D: .; DNA: TGTGCCAGCAGCCAGGCAGGGGCCGATAATTCACCCCTCCACTTT; CDR3: CASSQAGADNSPLHF
size: .; V: TRBV6-1; J: TRBJ2-7; D: .; DNA: TGTGCCAGCAGTGGGGGCGAGCAGTACTTC; CDR3: CASSGGEQYF
size: .; V: TRBV18; J: TRBJ2-7; D: .; DNA: TGTGCCAGCTCACCACTAACGACCTTGGGCCTCTACGAGCAGTACTTC; CDR3: CASSPLTTLGLYEQYF
size: .; V: TRBV27; J: TRBJ1-6; D: TRBD1; DNA: TGTGCCAGCAGTCCCCGGACAGGGACGATTAATTCACCCCTCCACTTT; CDR3: CASSPRTGTINSPLHF
size: .; V: TRBV7-7; J: TRBJ2-3; D: .; DNA: TGTGCTAGCAGCCCTACGCGGGCCGACTTCACGCAGTATTTT; CDR3: CASSPTRADFTQYF
size: .; V: TRBV28; J: TRBJ1-1; D: .; DNA: TGTGCCAGCAGTTTATGGGGGGAGAGAGGAATGGGGAACACTGAAGCTTTCTTT; CDR3: CASSLWGERGMGNTEAFF
size: .; V: TRBV4-1; J: TRBJ2-2; D: .; DNA: TGCGCCAGCAGCCGAGAGAGGGACCCGAACACCGGGGAGCTGTTTTTT; CDR3: CASSRERDPNTGELFF
size: .; V: TRBV19; J: TRBJ2-7; D: TRBD1; DNA: TGTGCCAGTAGTACCGGGACAGGGACCTACGAGCAGTACTTC; CDR3: CASSTGTGTYEQYF
size: .; V: TRBV13; J: TRBJ2-1; D: .; DNA: TGTGCCAGCAGCTCTAAACAGGGCATTAGCTCCTACAATGAGCAGTTCTTC; CDR3: CASSSKQGISSYNEQFF
size: few; V: TRBV18; J: TRBJ1-4; D: .; DNA: TGTGCCAGCTCACCCTCGGCGGGGTACGTTCGGACAACTAATGAAAAACTGTTTTTT; CDR3: CASSPSAGYVRTTNEKLFF
size: .; V: TRBV4-2; J: TRBJ1-1; D: .; DNA: TGTGCCAGCAGCCAAAAAGAAGAGACTGAAGCTTTCTTT; CDR3: CASSQKEETEAFF
size: .; V: TRBV2; J: TRBJ1-2; D: TRBD1; DNA: TGTGCCAGCATGGCGGACAGGGGGCCGTGGGGCTACACCTTC; CDR3: CASMADRGPWGYTF
size: .; V: TRBV5-8; J: TRBJ1-1; D: .; DNA: TGTGCCAGCAGCTTCATCCCTGAAGCTTTCTTT; CDR3: CASSFIPEAFF
size: .; V: TRBV5-5; J: TRBJ1-1; D: TRBD1; DNA: TGTGCCAGCAGCTTGTGGGGACAGGGGTACACTGAAGCTTTCTTT; CDR3: CASSLWGQGYTEAFF
size: .; V: TRBV7-3; J: TRBJ1-1; D: .; DNA: TGTGCCAGCAGCTTAAGGAGGGGGACTGAAGCTTTCTTT; CDR3: CASSLRRGTEAFF
size: once; V: TRBV10-3; J: TRBJ1-5; D: .; DNA: TGTGCCATCGGCCCCCGGGAACAGCCCCAGCATTTT; CDR3: CAIGPREQPQHF
size: .; V: TRBV7-2; J: TRBJ2-7; D: TRBD1; DNA: TGTGCCAGCAGCCACCGGACAGGGACCTACGAGCAGTACTTC; CDR3: CASSHRTGTYEQYF
size: .; V: TRBV5-1; J: TRBJ2-7; D: .; DNA: TGCGCCAGCAGATTAGAGGATTCCTACGAGCAGTACTTC; CDR3: CASRLEDSYEQYF
size: .; V: TRBV27; J: TRBJ2-2; D: .; DNA: TGTGCCAGCAGTCCTCGGTGGGGAGACACCGGGGAGCTGTTTTTT; CDR3: CASSPRWGDTGELFF
size: .; V: TRBV15; J: TRBJ1-1; D: .; DNA: TGTGCCACCAGCACCGTTGACACCCACACTGAAGCTTTCTTT; CDR3: CATSTVDTHTEAFF
size: .; V: TRBV2; J: TRBJ2-5; D: .; DNA: TGTGCCAGCAGGCCAGGGGACCCCAAGACCCAGTACTTC; CDR3: CASRPGDPKTQYF
size: .; V: TRBV5-6; J: TRBJ1-1; D: TRBD1; DNA: TGTGCCAGCAGCGGGGGGCCAGGGGGCTGGGATGAAGCTTTCTTT; CDR3: CASSGGPGGWDEAFF
size: .; V: TRBV5-1; J: TRBJ2-7; D: TRBD1; DNA: TGCGCCAGCAGACGGACAGGGACCTACGAGCAGTACTTC; CDR3: CASRRTGTYEQYF
size: once; V: TRBV6-5; J: TRBJ1-2; D: TRBD1; DNA: TGTGCCAGCAGTTACCGGGCAGGGGGTAACTATGGCTACACCTTC; CDR3: CASSYRAGGNYGYTF
size: once; V: TRBV2; J: TRBJ1-2; D: .; DNA: TGTGCCAGCAACCCGGGCTACACCTTC; CDR3: CASNPGYTF
size: .; V: TRBV6-1; J: TRBJ1-5; D: .; DNA: TGTGCCAGCAGTGGGGGGGGAGGAACAAATCAGCCCCAGCATTTT; CDR3: CASSGGGGTNQPQHF
size: .; V: TRBV7-8; J: TRBJ2-5; D: .; DNA: TGTGCCAGCAGCTTAGGGGCGGGGGCCAAAGAGACCCAGTACTTC; CDR3: CASSLGAGAKETQYF